This TCR beta chain appears in the sequencing data of a study of shared clonotypes between healthy human individuals. Study findings and constraints: Represented diversity (both genetic and exposure-history) was limited by the small number of donors.

Only in-frame clones appear in the TCRdb table, and some are missing; sequencing was by immunoSEQ multiplex PCR. The table has 1.4 million to 1.5 million clones, roughly 96% seen once. Germline V CDR1 and CDR2: SGHRS, YFSETQ. The length of the CDR3 is 12 residues. V was trimmed by 2 bases and J by 4 bases, leaving 5 bases between them. For this clone: Its antigen remains unidentified.

This clonotype was obtained from a man aged 25 to 40 in good health. The J gene is TRBJ2-3, the V gene TRBV5-1; D remains ambiguous. The material sequenced was naive CD4+ T cells sorted from blood. Stated subset: CD45RA+ positively selected. CDR3 region: CASSLPADTQYF. DNA of the CDR3: TGCGCCAGCAGCTTACCGGCAGATACGCAGTATTTT.